These 5 T cell receptor beta chains were all obtained from the same sample, sequenced in a study of a mutant IDH1 vaccine in newly diagnosed glioma. Antigens for these TCRs are unknown. Time point specified: week 11, during vaccination. Doses consisted of 300 ug of mutant IDH1 20-mer peptide each, paired with topical imiquimod. The method was immunoSEQ multiplex PCR; TCRdb's version includes in-frame clones alone and lacks a portion of them. This table holds 30,000 to 35,000 clones, 90% found once. This specimen was PBMCs, taken from a glioma patient whose treatment included an IDH1 peptide vaccine. Receptor source: a man between 18 and 35 years old with glioma.

The V and J genes are TRBV4-3 and TRBJ1-1; D not certain. CDR1 is LGHNA, CDR2 YSLEER, per germline. V was pared by 2 bases and J by 3 bases, with 10 bases between. The CDR3 runs 14 residues. Here the CDR3 reads CASSQTLGYTEAFF. The CDR3 DNA sequence: TGCGCCAGCAGCCAAACGCTGGGTTACACTGAAGCTTTCTTT.

The J gene is TRBJ2-4, the V gene TRBV6-5; weak D call: TRBD1 (5 bases). The CDR3 is 13 residues long. Trimming shortened V by 5 bases and J by 5 bases, and 10 bases separated the two germline ends. Per germline, CDR1 MNHEY and CDR2 SVGAGI. The CDR3 loop is CASSGANQNIQYF. The CDR3 region has the DNA TGTGCCAGCAGTGGGGCCAACCAAAACATTCAGTACTTC.

The J gene is TRBJ2-5, the V gene TRBV2; TRBD1 matches at 9 bases. The CDR3 is 15 amino acids. From germline, CDR1 is SNHLY and CDR2 FYNNEI. V shed 3 bases and J 5 bases; nucleotides not matched to a gene: 7. The CDR3 DNA reads TGTGCCAGCAGTGAGGAACAGGGGGCTCGGGAGACCCAGTACTTC. This encodes CASSEEQGARETQYF.

In its sample, this clone was seen once. The J gene is TRBJ1-1, the V gene TRBV25-1; tentatively, D is TRBD1 (6 bases). The germline V gene has CDR1 MGHDK and CDR2 SYGVNS. Trimming shortened V by 3 bases and J by 0 bases, and 14 bases separated the two germline ends. This CDR3 contains 16 residues. The CDR3: CASSESGAKMNTEAFF. The CDR3 DNA reads TGTGCCAGCAGTGAGTCAGGGGCGAAAATGAACACTGAAGCTTTCTTT.

DNA for the CDR3: TGTGCCAGCAGTTCACTAGCGGGAGAACCCCACGAGCAGTACTTC. Translated: CASSSLAGEPHEQYF. The genes are TRBV27 and TRBJ2-7; 11 nucleotides agree with TRBD2. The germline gives CDR1 MNHEY, CDR2 SMNVEV (reference sequence). Germline trimming cut 4 bases from V and 5 bases from J; bases unmatched to any gene: 7. The CDR3 loop spans 15 amino acids.